This T cell receptor (beta chain) was captured in a study of T cells in narcolepsy. Study-wide context: Enrolled donors included narcolepsy type 1 or type 2 patients and healthy controls.

Trimming stripped 0 bases from V and 1 base from J, with 10 bases between. This CDR3 is built from 15 residues. Germline V CDR1 and CDR2: SGHVS, FNYEAQ. Notes on the study in general: Reportedly, autoreactive clonotypes were serially detected in patients' blood but not controls'. Some memory CD4+ repertoires had no autoreactive clone sequences. Same-patient CSF and blood CD4+ T cell clonotypes included HCRT-specific and TRIB2-specific autoreactive ones.

Here immunoSEQ multiplex PCR was the method, and the copy in TCRdb shows in-frame clones only, minus some. The table has roughly 40,000 clones, roughly 88% seen once. As regards this clone: Antigen: not known.

Material: CD45RA- memory CD4+ T cells from PBMCs. The gene calls are TRBV7-6 and TRBJ2-7, with D possibly TRBD2 on 5 matching bases. This clonotype originated in a human donor with narcolepsy. The CDR3 region is CASSLADGESYEQYF. The CDR3 nucleotides read TGTGCCAGCAGCTTAGCAGATGGGGAGTCCTACGAGCAGTACTTC.